This T cell receptor beta chain was sequenced for a study of blood T cells in healthy people across ages. Together with a sample-barcoded 5' primer, a J-beta primer mix was included in a second PCR lasting 7 to 11 cycles. In TCRdb, the 5' RACE reads were re-called with MiXCR into one record per CDR3 protein. The repertoire holds about 1.4 million distinct CDR3 sequences, approximately 63% seen once, with about 6.3% in the top ten. The specimen sequenced was blood. The sequence came from a young man in good health.

The CDR3 DNA is TGCAGCGTTGATGGCGTGGGTTTACCCACAGATACGCAGTATTTT. Translating gives CSVDGVGLPTDTQYF. The rearrangement joins TRBV29-1 to TRBJ2-3; D remains unclear. Germline CDR1 and CDR2: SQVTM and ANQGSEA. The CDR3 runs 15 residues. V lost 3 bases and J 2 bases, leaving 15 bases between the germline ends.